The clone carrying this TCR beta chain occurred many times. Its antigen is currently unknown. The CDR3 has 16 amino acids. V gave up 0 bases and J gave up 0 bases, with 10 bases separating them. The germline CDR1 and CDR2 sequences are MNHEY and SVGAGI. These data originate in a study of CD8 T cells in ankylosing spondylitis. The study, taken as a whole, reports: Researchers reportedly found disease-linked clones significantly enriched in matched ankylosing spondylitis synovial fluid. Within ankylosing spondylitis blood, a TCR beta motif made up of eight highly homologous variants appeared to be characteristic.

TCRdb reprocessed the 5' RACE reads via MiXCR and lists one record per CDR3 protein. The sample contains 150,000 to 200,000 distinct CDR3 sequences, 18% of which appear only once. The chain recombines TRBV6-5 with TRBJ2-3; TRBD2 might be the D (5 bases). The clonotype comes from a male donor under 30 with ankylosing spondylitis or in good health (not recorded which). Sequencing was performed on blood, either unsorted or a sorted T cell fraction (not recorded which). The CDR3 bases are TGTGCCAGCAGTTACTCCGGACTGGGTAGCACAGATACGCAGTATTTT. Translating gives CASSYSGLGSTDTQYF.